This T cell receptor beta chain was recorded in a study of CXCR3-negative and CXCR3-positive naive CD8 T cells. Study observations and caveats: With respect to TRBV-TRBJ usage, naive CXCR3-negative and CXCR3-positive cells were similar; memory differed. Naive cells that were CXCR3-positive had more hydrophobic TRB CDR3s (compared with CXCR3-negative naive cells).

Naivety in CD8+ T cells corresponded to a CD45RO-CCR7+CD27+CD95- phenotype. Germline CDR1 is LGHNA and CDR2 is YSLEER. This CDR3 has 15 amino acids. Details on this clonotype: What it binds is not known.

The TRB cDNA libraries were prepared by 5' RACE with UMI labels. No DNA is given; TCRdb re-called the 5' RACE reads and lists each CDR3 protein once. Its table records 65,000 to 85,000 distinct CDR3 sequences. The source of this sequence is a human donor in good health. Some clones in this sample may be carry-over from other donors' samples. This chain links TRBV4-3 with TRBJ1-1. The source material was naive CXCR3- CD8+ T cells from blood. Sample subset: CD45RO-CCR7+CD27+CD95- naive CD8+ T cells lacking CXCR3 (TNR3-). The CDR3 sequence: CASSQGSVTATEAFF.